This T cell receptor beta chain was captured in a study of cytomegalovirus exposure and HLA in healthy donors. Germline V gives CDR1 MNHNY, CDR2 SVGAGI (reference sequence). This CDR3 has 14 residues. With V trimmed by 5 bases and J by 5 bases, 8 bases remained unmatched. PCR amplification relied on 60 Vbeta primers (plus 13 Jbeta primers). Data came from immunoSEQ multiplex PCR; TCRdb stores just in-frame clones and leaves some out. The sample consists of tens of thousands of clones, roughly 72% of them appearing once. General observations from the study: Later analysis identified a missense DCLRE1C variant that was linked to TCR beta V- and J-gene trimming. The authors judged a highly shared variant cluster likely a sequencing artifact. Specificity for CMV antigens was confirmed in vitro for three of the CMV-associated chains.

A remark on this clone: What it binds is unknown.

The source of this sequence is a woman in her forties or fifties in good health and CMV-seropositive. This chain links TRBV6-6 with TRBJ1-1, with 7 bases aligning to TRBD1. Sequencing used PBMCs. This chain's CDR3 is CASSTGEPGTEAFF. The CDR3 bases are TGTGCCAGCAGTACAGGGGAGCCGGGTACTGAAGCTTTCTTT.